Below, 31 T cell receptor beta chains from the same sample are listed, as sequenced in a study of T-cell reconstitution after alpha-beta-depleted transplantation in children. Unique molecular identifiers featured in how the TCRbeta library was prepared. TCRdb fed the PCR reads into MiXCR, producing one record per CDR3 protein. The sample lists more than 200,000 distinct CDR3 sequences; over 20% were seen once. The sample in question was PBMCs, obtained before TCRalphabeta/CD19-depleted stem cell transplant. The origin of the receptors is a girl aged 2 to 9 with Fanconi anemia, due to receive a stem cell transplant.

V gene TRBV6-5 combines with J gene TRBJ2-3; D is possibly TRBD2 (6 bases). The CDR3 sequence is 16 residues long. CDR1 MNHEY and CDR2 SVGAGI come from the germline V gene. V was clipped by 0 bases and J by 1 base, with 11 bases between them. The CDR3: CASSYSPGGRTDTQYF. The CDR3 region has the DNA TGTGCCAGCAGTTACTCCCCCGGGGGACGCACAGATACGCAGTATTTT.

The rearrangement links TRBV18 to TRBJ2-3; D is uncertain. CDR3 size: 13 residues. Germline lookup yields CDR1 KGHSH and CDR2 LQKENI. V gave up 2 bases and J gave up 2 bases, with 5 bases separating them. The CDR3 nucleotides are TGTGCCAGCTCACCAGTAAACACAGATACGCAGTATTTT. This translates into CASSPVNTDTQYF.

This clonotype was picked up many times. The rearrangement links TRBV2 to TRBJ2-2, with 7 nucleotides matching TRBD2. Trimming took 2 bases from V and 4 from J; bases not matched to a gene: 13. Per germline, CDR1 SNHLY and CDR2 FYNNEI. The CDR3 covers 18 residues. CDR3 sequence reads: CASSEREDEPGTTGELFF. The CDR3 DNA reads as TGTGCCAGCAGTGAACGGGAGGACGAACCGGGCACCACCGGGGAGCTGTTTTTT.

This clonotype showed up many times. The chain employs TRBV27 and TRBJ1-1, with D maybe TRBD1 (5 bases). Germline V lookup: CDR1 MNHEY, CDR2 SMNVEV (reference sequence). The CDR3 length is 12 residues. Trimming pared 3 bases from V and 12 bases from J, leaving 14 bases between. CDR3 loop: CASSFERGTTFF. CDR3 in DNA: TGTGCCAGCAGTTTTGAGAGGGGAACGACTTTCTTT.

This clonotype was counted many times. The V gene is TRBV29-1, the J gene TRBJ2-1; 9 bases map to TRBD2. The CDR3 runs to 14 residues. In germline, CDR1 is SQVTM, CDR2 ANQGSEA. The J segment lost 4 bases and the V segment lost 5 bases, leaving 6 bases of the junction unmatched. CDR3 DNA sequence: TGCAGCGTTCCGACTAGCGGTATATACAATGAGCAGTTCTTC. It yields the protein CSVPTSGIYNEQFF.

This clonotype has more than one count but fewer than ten. The chain links TRBV24-1 to TRBJ2-2; weak D call: TRBD1 (6 bases). Germline CDR1 KGHDR, CDR2 SFDVKD. This CDR3 is 16 amino acids long. Trimming took off 0 bases at V and 2 bases at J, with 9 bases between the two ends. CDR3 region: CATSDLQGLNTGELFF. CDR3 bases: TGTGCCACCAGTGATTTGCAGGGGCTCAACACCGGGGAGCTGTTTTTT.

This clonotype was counted many times. V gene TRBV15 combines with J gene TRBJ1-5; no definite D call. V dropped 0 bases and J dropped 5 bases, with 2 bases sitting between them. The CDR3 totals 12 residues. Germline lookup yields CDR1 LNHNV and CDR2 YYDKDF (reference sequence). In DNA, the CDR3 is TGTGCCACCAGCAGAGATTATCAGCCCCAGCATTTT. Its translation is CATSRDYQPQHF. Looking up the rest from reference TRBV15 and TRBJ1-5 gives the full variable domain: DAMVIQNPRYQVTQFGKPVTLSCSQTLNHNVMYWYQQKSSQAPKLLFHYYDKDFNNEADTPDNFQSRRPNTSFCFLDIRSPGLGDTAMYLCATSRDYQPQHFGDGTRLSIL.

In this sample, this clonotype turned up many times. The genes are TRBV29-1 and TRBJ1-1, with 7 bases fitting TRBD1. The V gene end was trimmed by 4 bases and the J gene end by 7 bases; junction bases not matched to a gene: 6. The CDR3 is 12 amino acids. Per the germline V gene, CDR1 is SQVTM and CDR2 is ANQGSEA. CDR3 sequence (DNA): TGCAGCGTTGCCCAGGGGGGAAATGAAGCTTTCTTT. Translation: CSVAQGGNEAFF.

This clonotype was detected ten times or more. The chain joins TRBV20-1 to TRBJ2-7, with D maybe TRBD2 (5 bases). There are 13 residues in the CDR3. CDR1 and CDR2 (germline): DFQATT, SNEGSKA (reference sequence). V gave up 5 bases and J gave up 6 bases, with 17 bases separating them. CDR3 nucleotides: TGCAGTGCTCCCTGGGAGTTCGGCGGCGAGCAGTACTTC. Protein product: CSAPWEFGGEQYF.

Ten or more counts support this clonotype. The V and J genes are TRBV29-1 and TRBJ1-2; no definite D call. The CDR3 extends over 14 amino acids. The V end was cut by 7 bases, the J end by 3 bases, with 18 bases between. Germline values: CDR1 SQVTM, CDR2 ANQGSEA. The CDR3 sequence is CSGGSQLLDYGYTF. CDR3 coding DNA: TGCAGCGGGGGATCACAGTTACTCGACTATGGCTACACCTTC.

The chain joins TRBV24-1 to TRBJ2-1; D gene uncertain. This CDR3 comprises 12 residues. V shed 1 base and J shed 8 bases, with 5 bases lying between them. Per germline, CDR1 KGHDR and CDR2 SFDVKD. CDR3 amino acids: CATSDFGYEQFF. The CDR3 bases are TGTGCCACCAGTGATTTCGGCTATGAGCAGTTCTTC.

The chain combines TRBV5-1 with TRBJ2-7, with a possible D match to TRBD2 (5 bases). Germline loops: CDR1 SGHRS, CDR2 YFSETQ. CDR3 length: 14 amino acids. Between the trimmed V and J ends, which lost 5 bases and 0 bases, there was a span of 12 bases. This chain's CDR3 is CASSGQAGSYEQYF. The CDR3 DNA is TGCGCCAGCAGTGGGCAGGCGGGCTCCTACGAGCAGTACTTC.

V and J are TRBV3-1 and TRBJ2-2, with D maybe TRBD1 (6 bases). The CDR3 sequence is 13 residues long. Deletions cut 4 bases from V and 7 bases from J, with 10 bases between. The V gene's germline CDR1 is LGHDT and CDR2 YNNKEL (reference sequence). The CDR3 loop reads CASSPTGIGELFF. The DNA of the CDR3 is TGTGCCAGCAGCCCCACAGGGATCGGGGAGCTGTTTTTT.

This clonotype showed up just a few times. The V call is TRBV5-6, the J call TRBJ2-1; D unclear. Germline CDR1 reads SGHDT; CDR2 reads YYEEEE. The V end lost 5 bases, the J end lost 0 bases, and 18 bases lay between the germline ends. The length of the CDR3 is 17 residues. In DNA, the CDR3 is TGTGCCAGCAGGTACCAATTGCGGAAGGGCTCCTACAATGAGCAGTTCTTC. Residues: CASRYQLRKGSYNEQFF. Using reference TRBV5-6 and TRBJ2-1 for the parts outside the CDR3, the full variable domain is DAGVTQSPTHLIKTRGQQVTLRCSPKSGHDTVSWYQQALGQGPQFIFQYYEEEERQRGNFPDRFSGHQFPNYSSELNVNALLLGDSALYLCASRYQLRKGSYNEQFFGPGTRLTVL.

The sample holds many counts of this clonotype. The rearrangement joins TRBV12-3 or TRBV12-4 to TRBJ1-1; TRBD1 is a possible D gene (5 bases). The CDR3 covers 13 residues. The V gene lost 4 bases and the J gene lost 1 base, with 7 bases spanning the gap. Here the CDR3 reads CASSYQGNTEAFF. In DNA, the CDR3 is TGTGCCAGCAGTTATCAGGGGAACACTGAAGCTTTCTTT.

This clonotype has at least ten counts. The chain couples TRBV20-1 to TRBJ1-1; no clear D gene. The CDR3 is 14 residues long. Trimming took 6 bases from V and 0 from J, leaving 14 bases between them. From germline, CDR1 is DFQATT and CDR2 SNEGSKA (reference sequence). This CDR3 reads CSAQKSSMNTEAFF. The CDR3, as DNA: TGCAGTGCCCAGAAATCTTCGATGAACACTGAAGCTTTCTTT.

This clonotype showed up many times. The rearrangement uses TRBV29-1 and TRBJ1-2, with 7 positions matching TRBD1. CDR3 length: 13 residues. Trimming at V came to 4 bases and at J to 3 bases, leaving 5 bases not matched to a gene. Looked up from germline, CDR1 is SQVTM and CDR2 is ANQGSEA. Here the CDR3 reads CSVGQGVDYGYTF. The CDR3 DNA sequence: TGCAGCGTTGGCCAGGGGGTAGACTATGGCTACACCTTC.

The V and J genes are TRBV5-1 and TRBJ2-1, with D possibly TRBD2 on 6 matching bases. CDR3 length: 16 residues. Trimming shortened V by 4 bases and J by 3 bases, and 17 bases separated the two germline ends. CDR1 is SGHRS and CDR2 is YFSETQ in the germline V gene. The CDR3 coding sequence is TGCGCCAGCAGCCCTATGGGGAGGCACGGCTACAATGAGCAGTTCTTC. Protein sequence: CASSPMGRHGYNEQFF.

J is TRBJ2-1 and V is TRBV12-3 or TRBV12-4; 8 nucleotides line up with TRBD2. The ends lost 6 bases at V and 4 bases at J; junction bases unmatched: 11. The length of the CDR3 is 16 residues. CDR3: CASSLVGTRGYNEQFF. The CDR3, as DNA: TGTGCCAGCAGCCTAGTGGGGACTAGGGGATACAATGAGCAGTTCTTC.

This clonotype was recorded at least ten times. The genes are TRBV20-1 and TRBJ2-5; 10 bases are a match to TRBD2. J lost 4 bases, V lost 0 bases, and 8 bases had no gene match. Germline V gene sequence: CDR1 DFQATT, CDR2 SNEGSKA (reference sequence). The CDR3 has 16 amino acids. The CDR3 DNA reads TGCAGTGCTAGAGATCTTGAGCGGGGGGGCCTAGAGACCCAGTACTTC. Encoded protein: CSARDLERGGLETQYF.

This clonotype was recorded a few times. The gene calls are TRBV20-1 and TRBJ2-1, with D hard to call. This CDR3 region has 13 residues. Germline CDR1 is DFQATT and CDR2 is SNEGSKA (reference sequence). Trimming left V 3 bases short and J 1 base short, with 7 bases between. The CDR3 spells CSASGPSYNEQFF. CDR3 sequence (DNA): TGCAGTGCTAGCGGACCGTCCTACAATGAGCAGTTCTTC.

The V call is TRBV20-1, the J call TRBJ2-3; D may be TRBD2 (6 bases). Germline CDR1 DFQATT, CDR2 SNEGSKA (reference sequence). Trimming pared 6 bases from V and 6 bases from J, leaving 19 bases between. The CDR3 consists of 14 residues. The CDR3 nucleotides read TGCAGTGCCTCGACGGGGGATTATGGGGATACGCAGTATTTT. This encodes CSASTGDYGDTQYF.

This clonotype was observed at least ten times. This may be a read error, as it is one base from a much larger clone. The CDR3 nucleotides read TGTGCCAGCAGTCGGTCCTACGAGCAGTACTTC. This translates into CASSRSYEQYF. This chain uses TRBV6-2 or TRBV6-3 with TRBJ2-7, with unresolved D. Germline V gene sequence: CDR1 MNHEY, CDR2 SVGEGT. This CDR3 is 11 amino acids long. V shed 5 bases and J shed 1 base, with 3 bases lying between them.

Ten or more counts support this clonotype. The CDR3 nucleotides read TGTGCCACCAGCGGACTAGGGGGCACAGATACGCAGTATTTT. Protein product: CATSGLGGTDTQYF. V usage is TRBV15 and J usage is TRBJ2-3, with 7 bases identical to TRBD2. CDR1 is LNHNV and CDR2 is YYDKDF in the germline V gene (reference sequence). Trimming took 5 bases from V and 1 from J; bases not matched to a gene: 3. The CDR3 runs 14 residues.

The chain joins TRBV12-3 or TRBV12-4 to TRBJ2-3; D may be TRBD2 (6 bases). This CDR3 is built from 11 residues. Deletions cut 5 bases from V and 14 bases from J, with 14 bases between. CDR3 DNA: TGTGCCAGCAGTCTCCGGGACTTGCGGTATTTT. Protein product: CASSLRDLRYF.

This clonotype has a handful of counts. In DNA form, the CDR3 reads TGTGCCAGCAGCTTAAGGGACACAGCCTACGAGCAGTACTTC. Its protein is CASSLRDTAYEQYF. This sequence joins TRBV7-6 and TRBJ2-7; maybe TRBD1 (6 bases). The ends were cut back, 2 bases at V and 2 bases at J, with 10 bases in the middle. This CDR3 contains 14 residues. CDR1 is SGHVS, CDR2 FNYEAQ, per germline.

The gene calls are TRBV28 and TRBJ1-1; the D gene is possibly TRBD1 (6 bases). Germline V gene data show CDR1 as MDHEN and CDR2 as SYDVKM. This CDR3 is 14 amino acids long. The V and J ends lost 4 bases and 11 bases respectively, with 20 bases between them. CDR3 DNA: TGTGCCAGCAGTTATCCCGGGGGCGGTAGGAATGCTTTCTTT. Translation gives CASSYPGGGRNAFF.

J is TRBJ2-3 and V is TRBV11-2; 8 nucleotides align to TRBD1. The CDR3 extends over 15 amino acids. Germline assignment: CDR1 SGHAT and CDR2 FQNNGV. V was pared by 5 bases and J by 2 bases, with 6 bases of the junction left unmatched. CDR3 protein: CASSRFRGPTDTQYF. CDR3 in DNA: TGTGCCAGCAGCCGATTCAGGGGGCCCACAGATACGCAGTATTTT.

The rearrangement uses TRBV29-1 and TRBJ1-4; 8 bases map to TRBD1. Per germline, CDR1 SQVTM and CDR2 ANQGSEA. CDR3 size: 13 residues. The ends lost 7 bases at V and 3 bases at J; junction bases unmatched: 4. The CDR3 spells CSGAGGPNEKLFF. The DNA for the CDR3 is TGCAGCGGGGCAGGGGGCCCTAATGAAAAACTGTTTTTT. The full variable domain, completed using reference TRBV29-1 and TRBJ1-4, is SAVISQKPSRDICQRGTSLTIQCQVDSQVTMMFWYRQQPGQSLTLIATANQGSEATYESGFVIDKFPISRPNLTFSTLTVSNMSPEDSSIYLCSGAGGPNEKLFFGSGTQLSVL.

This clonotype turned up a few times. This chain connects TRBV29-1 to TRBJ1-2; 7 bases are shared with TRBD1. With V trimmed by 4 bases and J by 4 bases, 15 bases remained unmatched. The length of the CDR3 is 16 residues. Germline CDR1 is SQVTM and CDR2 is ANQGSEA. This chain's CDR3 is CSVGPSTGRVSYGYTF. CDR3 nucleotides: TGCAGCGTTGGTCCCTCGACAGGGAGAGTCAGCTATGGCTACACCTTC.

The chain uses TRBV12-3 or TRBV12-4 and TRBJ2-3; 9 nucleotides agree with TRBD2. CDR3 length: 17 residues. With 5 bases clipped from V and 6 bases from J, the junction kept 15 bases outside the gene matches. The CDR3 DNA is TGTGCCAGCAGTAATAAACCTAGCGGGATTCTGTCCGATACGCAGTATTTT. This encodes CASSNKPSGILSDTQYF.